The 7 T cell receptor beta chains presented below share a single source sample, sequenced in a study of cytomegalovirus exposure and HLA in healthy donors (dated by TCRdb to the late 2010s). Library preparation was by the immunoSEQ multiplex PCR assay. TCRdb re-hosts the immuneACCESS table, in-frame sequences only. Its copies lack some clones; in the studies checked, an unresolved V gene accounts for under half of them, and the cause for the rest is not known. A total of some 68,000 clones appear in this sample, about 94% of them only once. Together, the top ten hold more than 1.2% of the sample. The specimen was PBMCs. The origin of the receptors is a man aged 18 to 30 in good health and CMV-seropositive.

This clone showed up just once. One end of the junction does not line up with germline, which may come from a read error. The V and J genes are TRBV10-1 and TRBJ1-1; D uncertain. There are 13 residues in the CDR3. Germline assignment: CDR1 WNHNN and CDR2 SYGVQD (reference sequence). DNA for the CDR3: TGCGCCAGCAGCGAGTTAATTGACACTGAAGCTTTCTTT. Residues: CASSELIDTEAFF.

The gene calls are TRBV27 and TRBJ2-6, with unresolved D. CDR1 MNHEY and CDR2 SMNVEV come from the germline V gene (reference sequence). Trimming removed 5 bases at V and 0 bases at J, with 8 bases between. The CDR3 is made up of 15 amino acids. The CDR3 region is CASSPPSSGANVLTF. The CDR3 coding sequence is TGTGCCAGCAGTCCTCCCAGCTCTGGGGCCAACGTCCTGACTTTC.

This clone was counted a single time. The chain carries TRBV23-1 and TRBJ1-4; 9 nucleotides align to TRBD1. TRBV23-1 is assigned to the ORF class and has an uncertain function. This CDR3 has 16 amino acids. With V trimmed by 3 bases and J by 7 bases, 9 bases remained unmatched. Here the CDR3 reads CASSQTTGTGREKLFF. CDR3 nucleotide sequence: TGCGCCAGCAGTCAGACTACCGGGACAGGGCGTGAAAAACTGTTTTTT.

The V gene is TRBV6-1, the J gene TRBJ1-4; D gene ambiguous. The germline gives CDR1 MNHNS, CDR2 SASEGT. This CDR3 comprises 12 residues. The V and J ends lost 3 bases and 6 bases respectively, with 5 bases between them. The CDR3 DNA is TGTGCCAGCAGTGACTTCTATGAAAAACTGTTTTTT. Translation: CASSDFYEKLFF.

The V gene is TRBV25-1, the J gene TRBJ2-1; 11 nucleotides match TRBD2. Losses at the gene ends were 6 bases for V and 7 bases for J; bases not matched to a gene: 8. Germline lookup yields CDR1 MGHDK and CDR2 SYGVNS. The CDR3 has 15 residues. CDR3 DNA: TGTGCCAGCAGCCCGGGACTAGCGGTCCTTAATGAGCAGTTCTTC. Translation gives CASSPGLAVLNEQFF.

Only one count was recorded for this clone. The rearrangement uses TRBV6-1 and TRBJ2-3, with 8 positions matching TRBD2. The CDR3 is made up of 14 amino acids. Germline CDR1 MNHNS, CDR2 SASEGT. With V trimmed by 8 bases and J by 4 bases, 8 bases remained unmatched. The DNA for the CDR3 is TGTGCCAGCGGGCAGCGGGAGTCCCCAGATACGCAGTATTTT. Residues: CASGQRESPDTQYF.

The genes are TRBV2 and TRBJ1-1, with unresolved D. V shed 4 bases and J shed 1 base, with 7 bases lying between them. Germline CDR1 SNHLY, CDR2 FYNNEI. This CDR3 is 13 amino acids long. The CDR3 region is CASSVTENTEAFF. In DNA, the CDR3 is TGTGCCAGCAGTGTTACAGAGAACACTGAAGCTTTCTTT. Full variable domain (remainder filled in from reference TRBV2 and TRBJ1-1): EPEVTQTPSHQVTQMGQEVILRCVPISNHLYFYWYRQILGQKVEFLVSFYNNEISEKSEIFDDQFSVERPDGSNFTLKIRSTKLEDSAMYFCASSVTENTEAFFGQGTRLTVV.